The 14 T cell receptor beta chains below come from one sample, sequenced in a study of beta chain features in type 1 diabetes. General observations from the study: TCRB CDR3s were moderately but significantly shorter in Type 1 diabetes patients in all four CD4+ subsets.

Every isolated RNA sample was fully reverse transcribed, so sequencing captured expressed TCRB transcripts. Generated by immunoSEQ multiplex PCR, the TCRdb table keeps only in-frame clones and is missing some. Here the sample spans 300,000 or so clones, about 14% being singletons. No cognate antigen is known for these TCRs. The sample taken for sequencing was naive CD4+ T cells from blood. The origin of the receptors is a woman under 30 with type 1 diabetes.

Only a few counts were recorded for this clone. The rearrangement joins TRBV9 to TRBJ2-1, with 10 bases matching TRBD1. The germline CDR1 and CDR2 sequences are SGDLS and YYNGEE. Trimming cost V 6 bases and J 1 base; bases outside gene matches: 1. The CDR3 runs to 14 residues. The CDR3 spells CASKGQGSYNEQFF. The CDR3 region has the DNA TGTGCCAGCAAGGGACAGGGGTCCTACAATGAGCAGTTCTTC.

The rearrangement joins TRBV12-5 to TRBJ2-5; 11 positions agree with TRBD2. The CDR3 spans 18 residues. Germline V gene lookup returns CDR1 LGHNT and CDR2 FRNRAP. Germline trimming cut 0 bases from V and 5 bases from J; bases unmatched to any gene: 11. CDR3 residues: CASGLVLVSGRARETQYF. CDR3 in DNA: TGTGCTAGTGGTTTGGTACTGGTTAGCGGGAGGGCCAGGGAGACCCAGTACTTC.

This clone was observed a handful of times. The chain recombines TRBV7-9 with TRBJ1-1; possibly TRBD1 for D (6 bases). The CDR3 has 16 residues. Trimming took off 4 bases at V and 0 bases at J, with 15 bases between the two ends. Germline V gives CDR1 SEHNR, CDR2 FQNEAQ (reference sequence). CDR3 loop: CASSSQRQAMNTEAFF. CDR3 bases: TGTGCCAGCAGCTCCCAACGACAGGCCATGAACACTGAAGCTTTCTTT.

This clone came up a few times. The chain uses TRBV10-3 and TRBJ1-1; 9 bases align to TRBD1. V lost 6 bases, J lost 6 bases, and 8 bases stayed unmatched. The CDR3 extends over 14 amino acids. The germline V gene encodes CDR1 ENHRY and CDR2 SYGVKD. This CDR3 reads CAIRRDREAAEAFF. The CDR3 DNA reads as TGTGCCATCAGAAGGGACAGGGAAGCGGCTGAAGCTTTCTTT.

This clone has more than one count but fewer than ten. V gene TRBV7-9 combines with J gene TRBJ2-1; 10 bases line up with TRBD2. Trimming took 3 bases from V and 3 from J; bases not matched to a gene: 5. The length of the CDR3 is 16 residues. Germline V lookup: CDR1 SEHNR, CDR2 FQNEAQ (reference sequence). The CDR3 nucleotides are TGTGCCAGCAGCTTGGGACTAGCGAGCGACTACAATGAGCAGTTCTTC. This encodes CASSLGLASDYNEQFF. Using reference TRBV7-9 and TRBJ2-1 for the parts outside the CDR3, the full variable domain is DTGVSQNPRHKITKRGQNVTFRCDPISEHNRLYWYRQTLGQGPEFLTYFQNEAQLEKSRLLSDRFSAERPKGSFSTLEIQRTEQGDSAMYLCASSLGLASDYNEQFFGPGTRLTVL.

Written as DNA, the CDR3 is TGTGCCAGTAGTCTCCTGGCGGGAGGGCGGCGGGCCGAGCAGTACTTC. This codes for CASSLLAGGRRAEQYF. The chain employs TRBV19 and TRBJ2-7, with 9 bases identical to TRBD2. Germline CDR1 is LNHDA and CDR2 is SQIVND (reference sequence). CDR3 length: 16 residues. The V and J ends lost 5 bases and 6 bases, in that order; junction bases with no gene match: 14.

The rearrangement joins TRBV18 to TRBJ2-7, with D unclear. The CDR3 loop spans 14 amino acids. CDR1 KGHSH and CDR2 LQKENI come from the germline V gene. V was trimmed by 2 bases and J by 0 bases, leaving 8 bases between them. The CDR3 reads CASSPGDTSYEQYF. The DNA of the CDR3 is TGTGCCAGCTCACCAGGCGACACCTCCTACGAGCAGTACTTC.

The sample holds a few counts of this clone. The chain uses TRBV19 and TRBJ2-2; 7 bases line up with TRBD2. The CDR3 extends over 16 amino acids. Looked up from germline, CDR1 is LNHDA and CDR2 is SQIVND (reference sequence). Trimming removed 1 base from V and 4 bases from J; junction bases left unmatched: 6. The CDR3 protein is CASSIGTRSSTGELFF. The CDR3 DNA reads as TGTGCCAGTAGTATAGGGACTAGATCGAGCACCGGGGAGCTGTTTTTT.

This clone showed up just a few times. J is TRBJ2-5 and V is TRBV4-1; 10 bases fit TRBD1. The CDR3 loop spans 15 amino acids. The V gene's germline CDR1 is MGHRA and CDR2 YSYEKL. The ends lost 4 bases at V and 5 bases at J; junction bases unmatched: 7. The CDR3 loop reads CASSRDRGSAETQYF. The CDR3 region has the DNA TGCGCCAGCAGCCGGGACAGGGGTTCTGCGGAGACCCAGTACTTC.

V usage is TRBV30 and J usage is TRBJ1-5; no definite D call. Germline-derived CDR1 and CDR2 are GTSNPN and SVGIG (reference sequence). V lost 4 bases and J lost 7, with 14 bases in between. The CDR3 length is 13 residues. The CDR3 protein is CAWNLEVGQPQHF. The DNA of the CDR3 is TGTGCCTGGAACCTGGAGGTCGGGCAGCCCCAGCATTTT.

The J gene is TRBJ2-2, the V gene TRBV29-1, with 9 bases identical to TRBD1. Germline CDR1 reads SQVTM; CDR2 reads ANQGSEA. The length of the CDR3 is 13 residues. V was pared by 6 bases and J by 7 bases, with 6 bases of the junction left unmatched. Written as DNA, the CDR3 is TGCAGCGTGGACAGGGGTGTTAGCGGGGAGCTGTTTTTT. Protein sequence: CSVDRGVSGELFF.

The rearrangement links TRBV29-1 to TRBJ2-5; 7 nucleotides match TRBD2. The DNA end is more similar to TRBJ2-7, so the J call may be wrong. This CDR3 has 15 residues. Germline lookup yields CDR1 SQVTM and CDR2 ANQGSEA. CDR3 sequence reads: CSANIGGSWSYEQYF. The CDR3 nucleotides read TGCAGCGCCAATATAGGCGGGAGCTGGTCCTACGAGCAGTACTTC.

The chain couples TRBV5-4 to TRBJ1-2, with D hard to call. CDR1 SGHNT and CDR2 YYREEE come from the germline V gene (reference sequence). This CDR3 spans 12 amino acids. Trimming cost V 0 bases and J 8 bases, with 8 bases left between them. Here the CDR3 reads CASSLAPRGYTF. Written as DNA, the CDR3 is TGTGCCAGCAGCTTGGCCCCGCGGGGCTACACCTTC.

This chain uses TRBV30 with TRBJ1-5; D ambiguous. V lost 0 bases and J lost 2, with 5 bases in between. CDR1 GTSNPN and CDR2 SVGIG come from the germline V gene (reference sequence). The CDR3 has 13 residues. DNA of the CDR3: TGTGCCTGGAGTGTATCTGGCAATCAGCCCCAGCATTTT. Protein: CAWSVSGNQPQHF.